This TCR beta chain appears in the sequencing data of a study of a mutant IDH1 vaccine in newly diagnosed glioma. Overall study: Treated patients were roughly 62% male, roughly 40% female, mean age about 41 years. Former treatment meant radiotherapy, temozolomide, or both; the majority had gotten both.

Trimming pared 7 bases from V and 0 bases from J, leaving 15 bases between. The CDR3 runs 15 residues. Germline values: CDR1 SQVTM, CDR2 ANQGSEA. There are a few counts of this clone. Antigen unknown. Study-wide results and caveats: Apparently unrelated to pseudoprogression were changes in the top peripheral T cell clonotypes.

The time point was: baseline, week 1 (first vaccination visit). Indicated treatment: pre-vaccination baseline after standard-of-care therapy. Here immunoSEQ multiplex PCR was the method, and the copy in TCRdb shows in-frame clones only, minus some. The top ten hold about 9.1% of the sample, which has 15,000 to 20,000 clones, 70% to 80% seen once. This rearrangement joins TRBV29-1 to TRBJ2-2, with D unresolved. The TCR originated in a man between 40 and 49 years old with glioma. The sequences come from PBMCs, collected from a glioma patient treated with radiotherapy, temozolomide or both. CDR3 protein: CSAKRGHSNTGELFF. The CDR3 DNA follows: TGCAGCGCTAAGCGCGGTCATTCGAACACCGGGGAGCTGTTTTTT.